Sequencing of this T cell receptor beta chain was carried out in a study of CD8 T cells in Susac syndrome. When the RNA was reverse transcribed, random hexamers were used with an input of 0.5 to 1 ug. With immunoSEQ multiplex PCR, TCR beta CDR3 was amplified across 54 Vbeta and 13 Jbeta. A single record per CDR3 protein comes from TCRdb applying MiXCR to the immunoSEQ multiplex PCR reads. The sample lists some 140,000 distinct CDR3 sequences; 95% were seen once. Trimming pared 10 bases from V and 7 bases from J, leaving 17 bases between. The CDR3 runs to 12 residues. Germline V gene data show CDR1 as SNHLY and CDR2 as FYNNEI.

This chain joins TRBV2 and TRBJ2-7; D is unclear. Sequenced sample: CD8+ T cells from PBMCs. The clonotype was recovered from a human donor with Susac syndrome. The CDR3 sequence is CATPRTGGEQYF. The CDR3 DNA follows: TGTGCCACCCCCAGAACGGGTGGAGAGCAGTACTTC.